This entry lists 23 T cell receptor beta chains sequenced from one sample in a study of T cell responses to AZD1222 COVID-19 vaccine. Sequencing used immunoSEQ multiplex PCR; TCRdb keeps in-frame clones, though not all of them. This sample has about 82,000 clones, with around 90% found just once. Sequencing used peripheral blood, obtained 28 days after the second AZD1222 dose. These receptors were collected from an adult who received the AZD1222 COVID-19 vaccine.

V and J are TRBV30 and TRBJ1-5, with 9 bases that match TRBD1. V was pared by 5 bases and J by 1 base, with 3 bases of the junction left unmatched. Germline CDR1 GTSNPN, CDR2 SVGIG (reference sequence). The CDR3 is 14 residues long. CDR3 loop: CAWRGTGSNQPQHF. CDR3 bases: TGTGCCTGGCGGGGGACAGGGAGCAATCAGCCCCAGCATTTT.

The chain's CDR3 is CASSWTLAAQGSQYF. The CDR3 DNA follows: TGTGCCAGCAGCTGGACGCTAGCAGCTCAGGGGTCCCAGTACTTC. The rearrangement links TRBV7-2 to TRBJ2-5; weak D call: TRBD1 (6 bases). The CDR3 spans 15 residues. Germline CDR1 SGHTA, CDR2 FQGNSA. Trimming removed 4 bases at V and 9 bases at J, with 21 bases between. Drawing the rest from reference TRBV7-2 and TRBJ2-5, the complete variable domain is GAGVSQSPSNKVTEKGKDVELRCDPISGHTALYWYRQSLGQGLEFLIYFQGNSAPDKSGLPSDRFSAERTGGSVSTLTIQRTQQEDSAVYLCASSWTLAAQGSQYFGPGTRLLVL.

On this clone itself: At one boundary the junction diverges from the germline segment, which might be a read error. This chain links TRBV14 with TRBJ2-7, with 7 bases that match TRBD1. Germline values: CDR1 SGHDN, CDR2 FVKESK. The CDR3 is 17 residues long. DNA for the CDR3: TGTGCCAGCAGCCAATCACTGTTTTTAGGGGGCTCCAACGAGCAGTACTTC. This codes for CASSQSLFLGGSNEQYF.

V gene TRBV7-2 combines with J gene TRBJ1-6, with TRBD1 as a possible D gene (6 bases). Trimming left V 1 base short and J 6 bases short, with 16 bases between. The CDR3 spans 17 residues. Germline values: CDR1 SGHTA, CDR2 FQGNSA. CDR3 DNA sequence: TGTGCCAGCAGCTTAGAACCCAGGGGATATTTTAATTCACCCCTCCACTTT. Translating it yields CASSLEPRGYFNSPLHF.

The V and J genes are TRBV7-2 and TRBJ2-7; maybe TRBD2 (6 bases). Trimming pared 1 base from V and 7 bases from J, leaving 11 bases between. The CDR3 loop spans 13 amino acids. Germline V gives CDR1 SGHTA, CDR2 FQGNSA. The CDR3 DNA reads TGTGCCAGCAGCTTAGGGGCGGGGTTAGAGCAGTACTTC. Encoded protein: CASSLGAGLEQYF. The full variable domain, in which reference TRBV7-2 and TRBJ2-7 provide the parts outside the CDR3, is GAGVSQSPSNKVTEKGKDVELRCDPISGHTALYWYRQSLGQGLEFLIYFQGNSAPDKSGLPSDRFSAERTGGSVSTLTIQRTQQEDSAVYLCASSLGAGLEQYFGPGTRLTVT.

The chain has TRBV7-3 and TRBJ2-3; 10 bases line up with TRBD1. CDR1 and CDR2 (germline): SGHTA, FQGTGA. The CDR3 is 15 amino acids. Trimming took 5 bases from V and 6 from J; bases not matched to a gene: 8. The DNA for the CDR3 is TGTGCCAGCAGCCCATCGACAGGGGGCTCCGATACGCAGTATTTT. Residues: CASSPSTGGSDTQYF.

The chain uses TRBV3-1 (or the pseudogene TRBV3-2) and TRBJ1-2; D call uncertain. The CDR3 spans 16 residues. V was shortened by 0 bases and J by 4 bases, with 15 bases between the two germline ends. CDR1 is LGHDT, CDR2 YNNKEL, per germline (reference sequence). The CDR3 spells CASSQDAGSRSYGYTF. The DNA of the CDR3 is TGTGCCAGCAGCCAAGATGCCGGGTCCCGCTCCTATGGCTACACCTTC.

The CDR3 spells CASSRGQPYEQYF. The CDR3 nucleotides read TGTGCCAGCAGTAGGGGACAACCCTACGAGCAGTACTTC. V usage is TRBV12-3 or TRBV12-4 and J usage is TRBJ2-7, with D perhaps matching TRBD1 (6 bases). The CDR3 consists of 13 residues. V was shortened by 5 bases and J by 2 bases, with 10 bases between the two germline ends.

The rearrangement joins TRBV7-9 to TRBJ2-1; D may be TRBD1 (7 bases). Germline CDR1 SEHNR, CDR2 FQNEAQ (reference sequence). The CDR3 has 15 amino acids. V dropped 3 bases and J dropped 4 bases, with 13 bases sitting between them. CDR3 region: CASSLSGGLYNEQFF. Written as DNA, the CDR3 is TGTGCCAGCAGCTTGTCAGGGGGGCTTTACAATGAGCAGTTCTTC.

The CDR3 nucleotides are TGTGCCATCAGTTCCCGCGACCAGAACACTGAAGCTTTCTTT. Encoded protein: CAISSRDQNTEAFF. The chain joins TRBV10-3 to TRBJ1-1; D gene uncertain. In germline, CDR1 is ENHRY, CDR2 SYGVKD. V lost 5 bases, J lost 1 base, and 11 bases lay in between. The CDR3 is made up of 14 amino acids.

The count of this clone is one. The chain uses TRBV5-1 and TRBJ2-1; unclear D gene. CDR1 is SGHRS, CDR2 YFSETQ, per germline. V dropped 0 bases and J dropped 9 bases, with 16 bases sitting between them. This CDR3 comprises 15 residues. The CDR3 here is CASSLAADKGTEQFF. The DNA for the CDR3 is TGCGCCAGCAGCTTGGCCGCTGACAAGGGTACTGAGCAGTTCTTC.

This clone was detected only a few times. The chain joins TRBV19 to TRBJ1-1; D unclear. Trimming took 10 bases from V and 11 from J, leaving 17 bases between them. CDR3 size: 11 residues. Germline V gene lookup returns CDR1 LNHDA and CDR2 SQIVND (reference sequence). The CDR3 is CAMPPPLGAFF. CDR3 nucleotide sequence: TGTGCCATGCCGCCCCCTCTGGGCGCTTTCTTT.

The CDR3 nucleotides are TGTGCCAGCCTCCAGGCCGCAACTAATGAAAAACTGTTTTTT. Translation: CASLQAATNEKLFF. This sequence joins TRBV5-6 and TRBJ1-4; no clear D gene. Germline CDR1 and CDR2: SGHDT and YYEEEE. The CDR3 covers 14 residues. The V end lost 7 bases, the J end lost 0 bases, and 10 bases lay between the germline ends.

CDR3 in DNA: TGTGCCAGCAGTCTAAGACAGGACTATAGCAATCAGCCCCAGCATTTT. Translated, it gives CASSLRQDYSNQPQHF. The chain combines TRBV28 with TRBJ1-5; D possibly corresponds to TRBD1 (6 bases). The CDR3 is 16 residues long. V lost 5 bases and J 0 bases, leaving 14 bases between the germline ends. Germline CDR1 is MDHEN and CDR2 is SYDVKM. The variable domain in full, with the rest retrieved from reference TRBV28 and TRBJ1-5, is DVKVTQSSRYLVKRTGEKVFLECVQDMDHENMFWYRQDPGLGLRLIYFSYDVKMKEKGDIPEGYSVSREKKERFSLILESASTNQTSMYLCASSLRQDYSNQPQHFGDGTRLSIL.

This clone appeared once. The chain links TRBV6-5 to TRBJ1-6, with D uncertain. CDR3 size: 14 residues. The V end was cut by 7 bases, the J end by 2 bases, with 9 bases between. Per germline, CDR1 MNHEY and CDR2 SVGAGI. CDR3 sequence: CASKAGAYNSPLHF. In DNA, the CDR3 is TGTGCCAGCAAAGCAGGAGCCTATAATTCACCCCTCCACTTT.

V and J are TRBV20-1 and TRBJ1-5; 8 positions agree with TRBD1. Unmatched junction bases numbered 7, after V lost 3 bases and J lost 3 bases. Looked up from germline, CDR1 is DFQATT and CDR2 is SNEGSKA (reference sequence). The CDR3 sequence is 15 residues long. The CDR3 reads CSASSGQGSNQPQHF. The CDR3 DNA sequence: TGCAGTGCTAGTTCCGGACAGGGATCCAATCAGCCCCAGCATTTT.

The CDR3 protein is CASRTGGVNSPLHF. CDR3 in DNA: TGTGCCAGCAGGACGGGCGGGGTAAATTCACCCCTCCACTTT. The chain links TRBV28 to TRBJ1-6; D unresolved. Germline V gene data show CDR1 as MDHEN and CDR2 as SYDVKM. The length of the CDR3 is 14 residues. V was cut by 6 bases and J by 7 bases, with 13 bases left in between. The full variable domain, completed using reference TRBV28 and TRBJ1-6, is DVKVTQSSRYLVKRTGEKVFLECVQDMDHENMFWYRQDPGLGLRLIYFSYDVKMKEKGDIPEGYSVSREKKERFSLILESASTNQTSMYLCASRTGGVNSPLHFGNGTRLTVT.

This clone was picked up one time. This chain uses TRBV4-3 with TRBJ1-2; D gene ambiguous. The CDR3 sequence is 14 residues long. V was shortened by 1 base and J by 4 bases, with 10 bases between the two germline ends. Germline loops: CDR1 LGHNA, CDR2 YSLEER. The CDR3 region has the DNA TGCGCCAGCAGCCAAGGTGGCGGAGCCTATGGCTACACCTTC. Its translation is CASSQGGGAYGYTF.

The V call is TRBV6-5, the J call TRBJ1-4; the D gene is possibly TRBD1 (5 bases). The CDR3 is 15 residues long. The V and J ends lost 4 bases and 0 bases respectively, with 9 bases between them. CDR1 and CDR2 from the germline V gene are MNHEY and SVGAGI. CDR3 sequence (DNA): TGTGCCAGCAGTTCCGGGGCTGCAACTAATGAAAAACTGTTTTTT. Translating it yields CASSSGAATNEKLFF.

This chain links TRBV30 with TRBJ1-6, with 10 positions matching TRBD1. Trimming at V came to 8 bases and at J to 7 bases, leaving 5 bases not matched to a gene. Germline V CDR1 and CDR2: GTSNPN, SVGIG (reference sequence). The CDR3 loop spans 13 amino acids. The CDR3 here is CARRQGANSPLHF. DNA of the CDR3: TGTGCCCGTCGACAGGGGGCGAATTCACCCCTCCACTTT.

This clone was found once. CDR3 amino acids: CASSPTSGALRDTQYF. The CDR3 DNA reads TGTGCCAGCAGCCCGACTTCCGGGGCCCTAAGGGATACGCAGTATTTT. The chain employs TRBV5-8 and TRBJ2-3, with D perhaps being TRBD1 or TRBD2 (5 bases each). The length of the CDR3 is 16 residues. Germline V gene data show CDR1 as SGHTS and CDR2 as YDEGEE. The ends were cut back, 4 bases at V and 6 bases at J, with 21 bases in the middle.

The chain couples TRBV11-2 to TRBJ1-2; D may be TRBD1 (6 bases). The CDR3 length is 15 residues. The V and J ends lost 7 bases and 5 bases respectively, with 20 bases between them. CDR1 is SGHAT, CDR2 FQNNGV, per germline. For the CDR3, the DNA is TGTGCCAGCACCCTAGATTGGGGGGGCGGATATGGCTACACCTTC. Translating it yields CASTLDWGGGYGYTF.

The chain carries TRBV27 and TRBJ1-6; D ambiguous. Germline CDR1 and CDR2: MNHEY and SMNVEV (reference sequence). V dropped 4 bases and J dropped 3 bases, with 7 bases sitting between them. The CDR3 extends over 14 amino acids. CDR3 bases: TGTGCCAGCAGTTCCCCGAACTATAATTCACCCCTCCACTTT. The encoded protein is CASSSPNYNSPLHF.